The clone carrying this TCR beta chain came up once. TCRdb keeps only in-frame clones here, not all; method: immunoSEQ multiplex PCR. Altogether under 200,000 clones are present, around 89% being singletons, with the ten largest covering roughly 8.1%. Recruitment covered some 25 US areas and drew participants whose ages spanned roughly 18 to 100 years. Donors in Cohort 3 counted as recovered after two negative PCRs, clearance, or symptom resolution. These data belong to a study of blood T cell repertoires in COVID-19. As for the study in general: Sources were T cells, B-cell-depleted T cells, or PBMCs; the material itself was cDNA or gDNA.

The germline CDR1 and CDR2 sequences are SNHLY and FYNNEI. The V end lost 7 bases, the J end lost 2 bases, and 18 bases lay between the germline ends. This CDR3 comprises 16 residues. The source material was PBMCs or T cells enriched from blood (not recorded which). The rearrangement links TRBV2 to TRBJ1-5; the D gene is possibly TRBD1 (5 bases). This TCR was recovered from a woman younger than 30 who had recovered from COVID-19. CDR3 DNA sequence: TGTGCCAGCACATATCAGGGCCGGAGTGGCAATCAGCCCCAGCATTTT. This codes for CASTYQGRSGNQPQHF.